A single sample gave rise to the 11 T cell receptor beta chains below, sequenced in a study of spatial heterogeneity in lung cancer. Indicated time point: sample taken at primary tumor resection. Whole RNA came from tumor, nontumor lung or frozen PBMC and was sequenced without being sorted. TCRdb re-called the 5' RACE reads with MiXCR, one entry per CDR3 protein. The repertoire includes 80,000 to 95,000 distinct CDR3 sequences, roughly 8.7% of them detected once, and less than 9% sits in the top ten. The sample here was PBMCs, taken at surgery. The source of these receptors is a male donor with early-stage non-small cell lung cancer.

The genes are TRBV29-1 and TRBJ2-1, with 7 positions matching TRBD2. The length of the CDR3 is 13 residues. Germline V gives CDR1 SQVTM, CDR2 ANQGSEA. V was pared by 8 bases and J by 4 bases, with 8 bases of the junction left unmatched. The CDR3 loop reads CSPGRVGYNEQFF. The DNA for the CDR3 is TGCAGCCCTGGGAGGGTCGGGTACAATGAGCAGTTCTTC.

Many counts were recorded for this clonotype. This chain joins TRBV28 and TRBJ1-5; 7 nucleotides match TRBD1. Germline V lookup: CDR1 MDHEN, CDR2 SYDVKM. CDR3 length: 16 amino acids. V shed 6 bases, J shed 4 bases, and the junction held 12 bases outside the gene matches. CDR3 in amino acids: CASRGQATVLNQPQHF. DNA for the CDR3: TGTGCCAGCAGAGGACAGGCTACGGTTTTAAATCAGCCCCAGCATTTT.

The sample holds a few counts of this clonotype. The rearrangement joins TRBV6-5 to TRBJ2-3, with TRBD1 as a possible D gene (6 bases). CDR1 is MNHEY and CDR2 is SVGAGI in the germline V gene. Trimming stripped 0 bases from V and 2 bases from J, with 15 bases between. This CDR3 is built from 17 residues. The CDR3 reads CASSYSSMGAVTDTQYF. DNA of the CDR3: TGTGCCAGCAGTTACTCGAGCATGGGGGCCGTCACAGATACGCAGTATTTT.

This clonotype has a count of ten or more. The chain carries TRBV30 and TRBJ1-1; 7 bases are shared with TRBD1. CDR3 length equals 13 residues. Germline V gene lookup returns CDR1 GTSNPN and CDR2 SVGIG (reference sequence). Trimming removed 5 bases from V and 0 bases from J; junction bases left unmatched: 3. CDR3 DNA sequence: TGTGCCTGGGTGGACAGGATGAACACTGAAGCTTTCTTT. Its translation: CAWVDRMNTEAFF.

This clonotype was recorded a few times. The chain links TRBV5-1 to TRBJ1-2; D may be TRBD1 (5 bases). The CDR3 has 14 amino acids. CDR1 is SGHRS and CDR2 is YFSETQ in the germline V gene. V shed 4 bases and J shed 4 bases, with 14 bases lying between them. CDR3 amino acids: CASSVMDTLYGYTF. CDR3 nucleotides: TGCGCCAGCAGCGTAATGGACACTCTCTATGGCTACACCTTC.

The genes are TRBV19 and TRBJ2-3; perhaps D is TRBD1 or TRBD2 (5 bases each). V lost 6 bases and J lost 2, with 6 bases in between. The CDR3 runs 12 residues. Germline V gene lookup returns CDR1 LNHDA and CDR2 SQIVND (reference sequence). The CDR3 here is CASRGDTDTQYF. Written as DNA, the CDR3 is TGTGCCAGTAGGGGGGACACAGATACGCAGTATTTT.

The sample holds a few counts of this clonotype. The gene calls are TRBV20-1 and TRBJ2-5; perhaps TRBD2 as D (7 bases). V shed 5 bases and J shed 5 bases, with 21 bases lying between them. From germline, CDR1 is DFQATT and CDR2 SNEGSKA (reference sequence). The CDR3 sequence is 15 residues long. The DNA for the CDR3 is TGCAGTGCTCCCCTTGTGGGGGGGCCGGGGGAGACCCAGTACTTC. Its protein product is CSAPLVGGPGETQYF.

This clonotype was observed a few times. V and J are TRBV7-2 and TRBJ2-3; 9 bases fit TRBD2. Trimming cost V 1 base and J 5 bases; bases outside gene matches: 7. This CDR3 is 16 amino acids long. Germline V gene data show CDR1 as SGHTA and CDR2 as FQGNSA. DNA of the CDR3: TGTGCCAGCAGCTTAGGTGGCGGGAGGGCCCAAGATACGCAGTATTTT. Its protein product is CASSLGGGRAQDTQYF.

V usage is TRBV28 and J usage is TRBJ2-3; 7 bases map to TRBD2. Germline V gene data show CDR1 as MDHEN and CDR2 as SYDVKM. Trimming removed 1 base from V and 0 bases from J; junction bases left unmatched: 4. This CDR3 contains 16 residues. CDR3 sequence: CASSLYGLVSTDTQYF. CDR3 nucleotides: TGTGCCAGCAGTTTATACGGACTAGTTAGCACAGATACGCAGTATTTT.

The chain has TRBV4-2 and TRBJ2-2; no clear D. Per the germline V gene, CDR1 is LGHNA and CDR2 is YNFKEQ. V was trimmed by 2 bases and J by 4 bases, leaving 5 bases between them. This CDR3 region has 13 residues. DNA of the CDR3: TGTGCCAGCAGCCAACCCGGCACCGGGGAGCTGTTTTTT. Residues: CASSQPGTGELFF.

The CDR3 DNA reads TGTGCCACCAGTGATCCCACAGTTTCGACGTATGGCTACACCTTC. It encodes CATSDPTVSTYGYTF. The chain links TRBV24-1 to TRBJ1-2; D ambiguous. The germline V and J ends were trimmed by 3 bases and 5 bases, with 15 bases remaining between them. The CDR3 runs to 15 residues. The germline gives CDR1 KGHDR, CDR2 SFDVKD.